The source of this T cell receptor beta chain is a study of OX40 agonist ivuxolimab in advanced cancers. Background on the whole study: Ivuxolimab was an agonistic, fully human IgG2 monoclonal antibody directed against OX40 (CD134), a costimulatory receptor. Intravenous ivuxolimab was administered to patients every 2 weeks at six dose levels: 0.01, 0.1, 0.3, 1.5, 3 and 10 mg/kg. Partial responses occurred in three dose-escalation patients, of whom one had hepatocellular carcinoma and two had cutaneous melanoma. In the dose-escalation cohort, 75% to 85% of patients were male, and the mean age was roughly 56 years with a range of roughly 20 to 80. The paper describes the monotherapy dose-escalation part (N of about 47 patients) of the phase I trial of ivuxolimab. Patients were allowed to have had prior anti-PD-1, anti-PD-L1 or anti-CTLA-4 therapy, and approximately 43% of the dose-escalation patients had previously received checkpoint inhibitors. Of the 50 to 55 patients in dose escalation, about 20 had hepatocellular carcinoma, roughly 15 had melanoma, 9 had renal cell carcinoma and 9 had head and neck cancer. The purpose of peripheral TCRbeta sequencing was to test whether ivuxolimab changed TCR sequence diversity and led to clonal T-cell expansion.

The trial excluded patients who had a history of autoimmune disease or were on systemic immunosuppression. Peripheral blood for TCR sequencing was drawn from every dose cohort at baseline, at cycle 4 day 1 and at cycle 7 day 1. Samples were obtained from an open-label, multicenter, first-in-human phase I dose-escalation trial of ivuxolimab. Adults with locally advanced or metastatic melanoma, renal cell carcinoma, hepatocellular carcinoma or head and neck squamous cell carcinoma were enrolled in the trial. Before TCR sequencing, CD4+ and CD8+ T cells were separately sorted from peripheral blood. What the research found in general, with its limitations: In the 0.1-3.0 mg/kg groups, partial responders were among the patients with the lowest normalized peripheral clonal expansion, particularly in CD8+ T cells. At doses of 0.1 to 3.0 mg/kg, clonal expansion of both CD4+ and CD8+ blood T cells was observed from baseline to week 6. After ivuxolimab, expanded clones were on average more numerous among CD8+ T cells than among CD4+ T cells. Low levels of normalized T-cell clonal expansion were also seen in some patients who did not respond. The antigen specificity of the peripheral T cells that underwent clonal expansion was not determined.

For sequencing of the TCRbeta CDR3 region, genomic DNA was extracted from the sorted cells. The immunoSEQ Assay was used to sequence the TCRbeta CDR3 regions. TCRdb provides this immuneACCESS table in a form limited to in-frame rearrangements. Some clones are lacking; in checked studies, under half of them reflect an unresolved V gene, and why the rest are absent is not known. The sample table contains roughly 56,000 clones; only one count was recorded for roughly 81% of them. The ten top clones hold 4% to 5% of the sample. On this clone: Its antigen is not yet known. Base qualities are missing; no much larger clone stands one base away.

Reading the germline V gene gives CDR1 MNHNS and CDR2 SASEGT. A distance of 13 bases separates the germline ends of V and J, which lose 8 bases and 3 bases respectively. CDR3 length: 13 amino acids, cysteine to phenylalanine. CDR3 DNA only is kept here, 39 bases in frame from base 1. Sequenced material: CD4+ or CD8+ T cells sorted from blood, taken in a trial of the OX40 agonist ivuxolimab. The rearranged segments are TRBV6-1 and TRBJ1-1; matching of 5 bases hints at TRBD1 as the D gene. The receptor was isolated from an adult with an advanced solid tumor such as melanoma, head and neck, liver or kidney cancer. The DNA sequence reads TGTGCCAGCGGTAAGGGGACCTACACTGAAGCTTTCTTT. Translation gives CASGKGTYTEAFF.